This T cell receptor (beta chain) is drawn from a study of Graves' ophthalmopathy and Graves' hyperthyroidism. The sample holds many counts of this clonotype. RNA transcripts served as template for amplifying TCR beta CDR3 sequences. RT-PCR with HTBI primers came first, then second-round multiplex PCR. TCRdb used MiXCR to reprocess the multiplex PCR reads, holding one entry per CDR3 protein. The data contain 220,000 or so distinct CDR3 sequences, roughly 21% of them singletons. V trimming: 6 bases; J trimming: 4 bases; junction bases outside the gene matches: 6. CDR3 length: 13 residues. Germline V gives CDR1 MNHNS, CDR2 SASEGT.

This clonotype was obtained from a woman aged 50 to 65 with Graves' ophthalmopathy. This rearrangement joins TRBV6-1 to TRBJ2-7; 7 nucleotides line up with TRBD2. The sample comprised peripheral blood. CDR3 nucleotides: TGTGCCAGCAGCGGCGGGAGAGGGTACGAGCAGTACTTC. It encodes CASSGGRGYEQYF.